One sample yielded the 15 T cell receptor beta chains listed below, sequenced in a study of PD-1 blockade in classical Hodgkin lymphoma. Assay: immunoSEQ multiplex PCR; the TCRdb copy retains only in-frame clones and omits some. The data hold 4,200 or so clones, with about 82% observed a single time. Each patient's relapse followed autologous stem cell transplantation, and brentuximab vedotin exposure varied. The sequenced sample was peripheral blood mononuclear cells (PBMCs), obtained at baseline. The source of these receptors is a human donor with classical Hodgkin lymphoma.

The chain is built from TRBV9 and TRBJ2-7; D is uncertain. This CDR3 spans 14 amino acids. The germline V gene has CDR1 SGDLS and CDR2 YYNGEE. V lost 0 bases and J lost 6, with 13 bases in between. The DNA for the CDR3 is TGTGCCAGCAGCGTAGATCCGGTGTGGGGCGAGCAGTACTTC. Its protein product is CASSVDPVWGEQYF.

V is TRBV4-3 and J is TRBJ2-5; 9 bases fit TRBD2. J gave up 1 base and V 0 bases, and 12 bases lay outside the gene matches. Looked up from germline, CDR1 is LGHNA and CDR2 is YSLEER. The CDR3 loop spans 19 amino acids. The DNA for the CDR3 is TGCGCCAGCAGCCAAGATTGGGCTAGCGGGACCAACCTCCAAGAGACCCAGTACTTC. Translating it yields CASSQDWASGTNLQETQYF.

The CDR3 sequence: CSVRTSGSLHYNEQFF. The CDR3 DNA is TGCAGCGTCCGGACTAGCGGGAGTCTACACTACAATGAGCAGTTCTTC. The rearrangement links TRBV29-1 to TRBJ2-1; 13 bases match TRBD2. The CDR3 is 16 amino acids. Germline assignment: CDR1 SQVTM and CDR2 ANQGSEA. Losses at the gene ends were 6 bases for V and 3 bases for J; bases not matched to a gene: 8.

This clone was detected only once. The chain's CDR3 is CAISEGQGVTYYGYTF. The CDR3 DNA sequence: TGTGCCATCAGTGAAGGACAGGGGGTGACCTACTATGGCTACACCTTC. The chain combines TRBV10-3 with TRBJ1-2; 10 bases align to TRBD1. Germline V lookup: CDR1 ENHRY, CDR2 SYGVKD. Trimming at V came to 3 bases and at J to 3 bases, leaving 7 bases not matched to a gene. The CDR3 runs to 16 residues.

J is TRBJ2-1 and V is TRBV28; D remains ambiguous. CDR3 length: 10 residues. The ends were cut back, 9 bases at V and 5 bases at J, with 5 bases in the middle. The V gene's germline CDR1 is MDHEN and CDR2 SYDVKM. The CDR3 loop reads CASKDNEQFF. The CDR3 DNA is TGTGCCAGTAAGGACAATGAGCAGTTCTTC.

This sequence joins TRBV7-9 and TRBJ1-2; D is possibly TRBD1 (6 bases). V dropped 5 bases and J dropped 4 bases, with 8 bases sitting between them. Germline loops: CDR1 SEHNR, CDR2 FQNEAQ (reference sequence). The CDR3 is made up of 12 amino acids. For the CDR3, the DNA is TGTGCCAGCAGCCTGGACAGCTATGGCTACACCTTC. It yields the protein CASSLDSYGYTF.

This clone has more than one count but fewer than ten. The V gene is TRBV28, the J gene TRBJ1-1, with 9 bases aligning to TRBD1. The CDR3 runs to 15 residues. V was clipped by 3 bases and J by 3 bases; unmatched bases: 5. The V gene's germline CDR1 is MDHEN and CDR2 SYDVKM. Here the CDR3 reads CASSLGDREYTEAFF. The CDR3 nucleotides are TGTGCCAGCAGTTTGGGGGACAGGGAATACACTGAAGCTTTCTTT.

This chain joins TRBV18 and TRBJ2-2; 9 nucleotides line up with TRBD2. CDR1 is KGHSH, CDR2 LQKENI, per germline. V shed 6 bases and J 7 bases; nucleotides not matched to a gene: 9. CDR3 length equals 15 residues. CDR3 residues: CASSRSLAGLGELFF. CDR3 bases: TGTGCCAGCTCCCGGTCGCTAGCGGGACTCGGGGAGCTGTTTTTT.

This chain connects TRBV7-2 to TRBJ2-5; 8 bases agree with TRBD2. The J call may be mistaken, given a closer DNA end match to TRBJ2-7. The CDR3 has 15 amino acids. Germline values: CDR1 SGHTA, CDR2 FQGNSA. The CDR3 bases are TGTGCCAGCAGCTTAAAAACTAGCGGTGACTACGAGCAGTACTTC. Protein product: CASSLKTSGDYEQYF.

The chain uses TRBV19 and TRBJ2-7; TRBD1 matches 12 bases. Unmatched junction bases numbered 10, after V lost 5 bases and J lost 5 bases. The CDR3 loop spans 16 amino acids. Germline lookup yields CDR1 LNHDA and CDR2 SQIVND (reference sequence). The CDR3 nucleotides read TGTGCCAGTAGTGACGGAAGTGGGACAGGGGGCGACGAGCAGTACTTC. It specifies CASSDGSGTGGDEQYF.

The rearrangement joins TRBV27 to TRBJ2-3, with 12 bases lining up with TRBD2. From germline, CDR1 is MNHEY and CDR2 SMNVEV (reference sequence). CDR3 size: 15 residues. J was trimmed by 3 bases and V by 5 bases; bases with no gene match: 3. The CDR3 here is CASSKTSGRTDTQYF. The CDR3 DNA sequence: TGTGCCAGCAGTAAGACTAGCGGGAGAACAGATACGCAGTATTTT.

This clone appeared a few times. The J gene is TRBJ2-1, the V gene TRBV6-6; maybe TRBD2 (5 bases). CDR3 length: 16 amino acids. V dropped 4 bases and J dropped 3 bases, with 16 bases sitting between them. The germline gives CDR1 MNHNY, CDR2 SVGAGI (reference sequence). As DNA, the CDR3 is TGTGCCAGCAGTTTCCCCCCGTCTAGCAGCTACAATGAGCAGTTCTTC. Its translation: CASSFPPSSSYNEQFF.

This sequence joins TRBV13 and TRBJ1-4; D gene ambiguous. From germline, CDR1 is PRHDT and CDR2 FYEKMQ (reference sequence). V was trimmed by 2 bases and J by 5 bases, leaving 12 bases between them. CDR3 length: 15 residues. The CDR3: CASSLSGVLNEKLFF. DNA of the CDR3: TGTGCCAGCAGCTTATCTGGGGTCCTCAATGAAAAACTGTTTTTT.

The V gene is TRBV10-3, the J gene TRBJ2-7; TRBD1 agrees at 9 bases. Germline CDR1 ENHRY, CDR2 SYGVKD. The CDR3 totals 18 residues. V shed 0 bases, J shed 2 bases, and the junction held 11 bases outside the gene matches. In DNA form, the CDR3 reads TGTGCCATCAGTGAGTCGTATCAGTCTAGGGACAGGGCCTACGAGCAGTACTTC. This codes for CAISESYQSRDRAYEQYF.

This rearrangement joins TRBV5-8 to TRBJ2-7; maybe TRBD1 (5 bases). Germline lookup yields CDR1 SGHTS and CDR2 YDEGEE. Trimming took off 3 bases at V and 0 bases at J, with 13 bases between the two ends. The CDR3 has 15 residues. The CDR3 here is CASSWGGPSSYEQYF. In DNA form, the CDR3 reads TGTGCCAGCAGCTGGGGCGGTCCAAGCTCCTACGAGCAGTACTTC.